The entry that follows covers one T cell receptor beta chain sequence. The sample originates from a study of somatic mutations in cytotoxic T cells in rheumatoid arthritis. The V gene lost 3 bases and the J gene lost 5 bases, with 12 bases spanning the gap. The germline V gene has CDR1 SGHKS and CDR2 YYEKEE (reference sequence). CDR3 length: 14 amino acids. Source study methods: Patient CD8+ clones exceeding 1% seldom corresponded to published virus-specific TCRB sequences. Clones were sequenced by immunoSEQ multiplex PCR, and TCRdb holds only the in-frame ones, with some missing. The DNA was the basis for D and trimming; V, J and clone size are from that table. The sample has around 19,000 clones, about two thirds seen once; the top ten hold over 15%.

The chain has TRBV5-5 and TRBJ2-1; D unresolved. The sequenced sample was CD8+ T cells sorted from blood. The sequence came from an adult with rheumatoid arthritis. DNA for the CDR3: TGTGCCAGCAGCTCCCTTGCGGCTGACAATGAGCAGTTCTTC. Translation: CASSSLAADNEQFF.